A selection of T cell receptor beta chains follows, all from one sample in a study of graft-versus-host responses after intestinal transplantation. The assay was immunoSEQ multiplex PCR, and TCRdb's table has in-frame clones only and misses some. Of roughly 43,000 clones in the sample, about 95% are singletons; the top ten hold more than 1.5%. The sample was PBMCs, taken 335 days after intestinal transplant. Receptors were obtained from a human patient who received an intestinal transplant, so some T cells may come from the graft donor. Each CDR3 is given with its conserved first and last residue. A D gene is named only where the DNA matches it firmly. Clone sizes are given selectively: once, few, many, or a class where the clone is expanded.

clone size	D gene	V gene	J gene	CDR3 protein	CDR3 DNA
few	TRBD1	TRBV27	TRBJ1-4	CASSGTGGVRNEKLFF	TGTGCCAGCAGTGGGACAGGGGGCGTTCGGAATGAAAAACTGTTTTTT
-	-	TRBV2	TRBJ1-1	CASSEGQFGEAFF	TGTGCCAGCAGTGAAGGACAGTTCGGTGAAGCTTTCTTT
-	TRBD1	TRBV10-3	TRBJ2-1	CAISELDRGNEQFF	TGTGCCATCAGTGAGCTCGACAGGGGTAATGAGCAGTTCTTC
-	-	TRBV11-2	TRBJ2-3	CASSSPGYLLTDTQYF	TGTGCCAGCAGCTCCCCGGGGTACCTCCTCACAGATACGCAGTATTTT
-	TRBD2	TRBV28	TRBJ2-5	CASSPPTTSGGASQYF	TGTGCCAGCAGTCCACCGACGACTAGCGGGGGGGCGTCCCAGTACTTC
once	-	TRBV5-4	TRBJ1-1	CASSLRTGEAFF	TGTGCCAGCAGCTTGAGGACGGGCGAAGCTTTCTTT
once	-	TRBV19	TRBJ1-5	CASSIPHGNQPQHF	TGTGCCAGTAGTATCCCCCACGGCAATCAGCCCCAGCATTTT
-	-	TRBV4-2	TRBJ1-1	CASSQDYWQGPSEAFF	TGTGCCAGCAGCCAAGACTATTGGCAGGGCCCCTCGGAAGCTTTCTTT
once	-	TRBV2	TRBJ1-2	CASSARQLLYGYTF	TGTGCCAGCAGTGCCCGACAGCTCCTGTATGGCTACACCTTC
once	TRBD1	TRBV5-4	TRBJ1-6	CASSRDRNNSPLHF	TGTGCCAGCAGCCGGGACAGAAATAATTCACCCCTCCACTTT
-	TRBD2	TRBV5-4	TRBJ2-1	CASSLARGRGYNEQFF	TGTGCCAGCAGCTTGGCGCGGGGGAGGGGTTACAATGAGCAGTTCTTC
-	-	TRBV7-9	TRBJ2-7	CASSLASGSTLRDEQYF	TGTGCCAGCAGCTTAGCCTCGGGTTCGACCCTCCGGGACGAGCAGTACTTC
-	TRBD2	TRBV19	TRBJ2-3	CASSVGLADTQYF	TGTGCCAGTAGTGTGGGACTAGCAGATACGCAGTATTTT
-	-	TRBV6-6	TRBJ1-5	CASSEGNQPQHF	TGTGCCAGCAGCGAGGGCAATCAGCCCCAGCATTTT
-	TRBD1	TRBV11-2	TRBJ1-2	CASSLISGQGYGYTF	TGTGCCAGCAGCTTGATTTCTGGACAGGGCTATGGCTACACCTTC
-	-	TRBV2	TRBJ1-5	CASSVSNQPQHF	TGTGCCAGCAGTGTAAGCAATCAGCCCCAGCATTTT
-	-	TRBV6-5	TRBJ1-4	CASSYSKGGTAEKLFF	TGTGCCAGCAGTTACTCGAAGGGCGGGACGGCTGAAAAACTGTTTTTT
-	-	TRBV7-9	TRBJ2-1	CASSLTIVRNEQFF	TGTGCCAGCAGCTTAACCATCGTCAGGAATGAGCAGTTCTTC
-	-	TRBV19	TRBJ2-7	CASSGDNSYEQYF	TGTGCCAGTTCTGGGGACAACTCCTACGAGCAGTACTTC
-	TRBD1	TRBV6-6	TRBJ1-1	CASSYSGQGGAFF	TGTGCCAGCAGTTACTCGGGACAGGGCGGCGCTTTCTTT
-	-	TRBV9	TRBJ2-2	CASSVEDRGELFF	TGTGCCAGCAGCGTAGAGGATCGAGGGGAGCTGTTTTTT
-	-	TRBV6-1	TRBJ1-1	CASSEAGGEAFF	TGTGCCAGCAGTGAAGCGGGAGGGGAAGCTTTCTTT
-	-	TRBV5-1	TRBJ1-4	CASRPALRSEKLFF	TGCGCCAGCAGACCGGCCCTCCGGAGTGAAAAACTGTTTTTT
-	TRBD2	TRBV6-5	TRBJ2-1	CASSPGLAGGNEQFF	TGTGCCAGCAGTCCCGGACTAGCGGGAGGCAATGAGCAGTTCTTC
-	-	TRBV2	TRBJ1-1	CASRDYRDPRRGEAFF	TGTGCCAGCAGAGATTACCGGGACCCCCGAAGGGGCGAAGCTTTCTTT
once	-	TRBV9	TRBJ2-1	CASSVKGEWVNEQFF	TGTGCCAGCAGCGTAAAAGGGGAGTGGGTCAATGAGCAGTTCTTC
-	TRBD1	TRBV10-3	TRBJ2-7	CAISGGQGRAYEQYF	TGTGCCATCAGTGGAGGACAGGGGCGAGCCTACGAGCAGTACTTC
-	TRBD1	TRBV27	TRBJ2-7	CASSLQGDPYEQYF	TGTGCCAGCAGTCTGCAGGGGGACCCCTACGAGCAGTACTTC
-	-	TRBV2	TRBJ2-5	CASSEGRWETRYF	TGTGCCAGCAGTGAAGGTCGGTGGGAGACCCGGTACTTC
-	TRBD2	TRBV19	TRBJ2-3	CASSGYREADTQYF	TGTGCCAGTAGTGGTTACCGGGAGGCGGATACGCAGTATTTT
-	-	TRBV28	TRBJ1-2	CASSLLQGNYGYTF	TGTGCCAGCAGCCTCCTTCAGGGAAACTATGGCTACACCTTC
-	TRBD2	TRBV28	TRBJ2-1	CATLAGGRDEQFF	TGTGCCACTCTAGCGGGAGGGCGGGATGAGCAGTTCTTC
-	-	TRBV2	TRBJ2-5	CASSLDSNQETQYF	TGTGCCAGCAGCCTCGACAGCAACCAAGAGACCCAGTACTTC
-	-	TRBV7-2	TRBJ2-1	CASSLRGVGYEQFF	TGTGCCAGCAGCTTACGAGGTGTAGGCTATGAGCAGTTCTTC
once	TRBD2	TRBV15	TRBJ2-3	CATSTIGLAGDLGTDTQYF	TGTGCCACCAGCACTATCGGACTAGCGGGGGACCTGGGGACAGATACGCAGTATTTT
-	TRBD2	TRBV7-2	TRBJ2-3	CASSFSGDFSTDTQYF	TGTGCCAGCAGCTTCAGCGGGGACTTTAGCACAGATACGCAGTATTTT
-	-	TRBV6-5	TRBJ1-4	CASSYSFEGQNEKLFF	TGTGCCAGCAGTTACTCGTTCGAAGGACAGAATGAAAAACTGTTTTTT
-	-	TRBV5-1	TRBJ2-5	CASSARPGGWETQYF	TGCGCCAGCAGCGCCCGGCCAGGGGGGTGGGAGACCCAGTACTTC
-	TRBD2	TRBV9	TRBJ2-1	CASSVVGTSLIGQFF	TGTGCCAGCAGCGTAGTCGGGACTAGTCTGATTGGGCAGTTCTTC
-	TRBD1	TRBV19	TRBJ2-5	CASSRQGRRETQYF	TGTGCCAGTAGCCGACAGGGCCGACGGGAGACCCAGTACTTC
-	-	TRBV6-6	TRBJ2-1	CASSYGSEQFF	TGTGCCAGCAGTTATGGGTCGGAGCAGTTCTTC
-	TRBD2	TRBV6-5	TRBJ2-3	CASSYTSGSTDTQYF	TGTGCCAGCAGTTACACTAGCGGGAGCACAGATACGCAGTATTTT
-	-	TRBV28	TRBJ1-5	CASRPLYDLRRPQHF	TGTGCCAGCAGGCCCCTATACGACCTCCGCCGGCCCCAGCATTTT
-	TRBD2	TRBV29-1	TRBJ2-7	CSVGVAGRTFYEQYF	TGCAGCGTTGGAGTAGCGGGGAGGACCTTCTACGAGCAGTACTTC